The clone carrying this T cell receptor beta chain was detected many times. From RNA, the CDR3 regions of TCR beta chains were amplified and sequenced. HTBI-primed first-round RT-PCR preceded second-round multiplex PCR. MiXCR was run by TCRdb on the multiplex PCR reads, yielding one entry per CDR3 protein. The sample includes 300,000 to 400,000 distinct CDR3 sequences, roughly 15% of them seen just once. Trimming removed 4 bases at V and 6 bases at J, with 16 bases between. Germline V gene lookup returns CDR1 MNHEY and CDR2 SVGEGT. This CDR3 region has 15 residues. The record originates from a study of Graves' ophthalmopathy and Graves' hyperthyroidism.

The genes are TRBV6-2 or TRBV6-3 and TRBJ1-5; D ambiguous. The origin of this receptor is an adult man with Graves' ophthalmopathy. The sequenced sample was peripheral blood. CDR3 sequence (DNA): TGTGCCAGCAGTTCCCCGGTGAGGGCAAGTCAGCCCCAGCATTTT. Protein product: CASSSPVRASQPQHF.